This passage covers 18 T cell receptor beta chains from one sample sequenced in a study of identical twins. TCRdb reanalysed the 5' RACE reads using MiXCR and keeps one entry per CDR3 protein. The data contain about 390,000 distinct CDR3 sequences, approximately 8.7% of them singletons. Sequenced sample: naive T cells sorted from blood. These receptors were obtained from a woman aged 45-65 years in good health.

This clonotype has a handful of counts. The chain recombines TRBV12-3 or TRBV12-4 with TRBJ2-5, with 8 nucleotides matching TRBD1. The CDR3 has 14 residues. V shed 4 bases, J shed 1 base, and the junction held 2 bases outside the gene matches. The CDR3 loop is CASSSRGLQETQYF. The CDR3 bases are TGTGCCAGCAGTTCCAGGGGGCTCCAAGAGACCCAGTACTTC.

This clonotype was counted between two and nine times. J is TRBJ1-3 and V is TRBV12-3 or TRBV12-4, with a possible D match to TRBD1 (6 bases). The CDR3 contains 16 residues. Trimming left V 4 bases short and J 5 bases short, with 18 bases between. The CDR3 nucleotides are TGTGCCAGCAGTTCCACCGGGACATATAGGAGAAACACCATATATTTT. The encoded protein is CASSSTGTYRRNTIYF.

This clonotype showed up just a few times. The chain is built from TRBV24-1 and TRBJ2-7, with 8 bases identical to TRBD1. The CDR3 has 16 residues. Germline CDR1 is KGHDR and CDR2 is SFDVKD. Trimming at V came to 4 bases and at J to 3 bases, leaving 10 bases not matched to a gene. The CDR3, as DNA: TGTGCCACCAGTGAACGGACAGGGAAAGGGCTCTACGAGCAGTACTTC. This encodes CATSERTGKGLYEQYF.

The V call is TRBV7-9, the J call TRBJ1-1; 9 bases are shared with TRBD1. V shed 5 bases, J shed 10 bases, and the junction held 14 bases outside the gene matches. The CDR3 is 15 residues long. Germline V CDR1 and CDR2: SEHNR, FQNEAQ (reference sequence). CDR3 bases: TGTGCCAGCAGCCCAACAGGGGGCGTCTCGGAAGGAGCTTTCTTT. Translated: CASSPTGGVSEGAFF.

This chain uses TRBV6-2 or TRBV6-3 with TRBJ2-2; the D is unclear. Germline values: CDR1 MNHEY, CDR2 SVGEGT. V lost 6 bases to trimming and J lost 5 bases, with 13 bases between them. The CDR3 has 14 amino acids. CDR3 in amino acids: CASSPDDITGELFF. The CDR3 DNA reads as TGTGCCAGCAGCCCGGACGATATTACCGGGGAGCTGTTTTTT.

There are a few counts of this clonotype. CDR3 protein: CASGLVNRDDQFF. Written as DNA, the CDR3 is TGTGCTAGTGGTTTGGTAAACCGGGACGACCAGTTCTTC. This sequence joins TRBV12-5 and TRBJ2-1; the D call may be TRBD1 or TRBD2 (5 bases each). This CDR3 comprises 13 residues. The germline CDR1 and CDR2 sequences are LGHNT and FRNRAP. V lost 0 bases and J lost 13, with 13 bases in between. Full variable domain (outside the CDR3, taken from reference TRBV12-5 and TRBJ2-1): DARVTQTPRHKVTEMGQEVTMRCQPILGHNTVFWYRQTMMQGLELLAYFRNRAPLDDSGMPKDRFSAEMPDATLATLKIQPSEPRDSAVYFCASGLVNRDDQFFGPGTRLTVL.

V usage is TRBV7-9 and J usage is TRBJ2-6; unclear D gene. Trimming left V 11 bases short and J 2 bases short, with 1 base between. This CDR3 is 10 amino acids long. Germline CDR1 is SEHNR and CDR2 is FQNEAQ (reference sequence). The CDR3 coding sequence is TGTGCCGCTGGGGCCAACGTCCTGACTTTC. Translating it yields CAAGANVLTF.

The chain employs TRBV27 and TRBJ1-1, with D unclear. Trimming removed 2 bases at V and 0 bases at J, with 10 bases between. The germline CDR1 and CDR2 sequences are MNHEY and SMNVEV (reference sequence). There are 15 residues in the CDR3. The CDR3 DNA reads TGTGCCAGCAGTTTAGGATGGCGGATGAACACTGAAGCTTTCTTT. It codes for CASSLGWRMNTEAFF.

This chain joins TRBV30 and TRBJ2-1, with D unclear. This CDR3 contains 11 residues. With 0 bases removed from V and 8 bases from J, the gap between germline ends came to 5 bases. Germline V gene sequence: CDR1 GTSNPN, CDR2 SVGIG (reference sequence). The DNA of the CDR3 is TGTGCCTGGAGTGTTGGCGATGAGCAGTTCTTC. Translation gives CAWSVGDEQFF.

This clonotype has only a few counts. The chain links TRBV4-2 to TRBJ2-7, with TRBD2 matching 7 bases. After removal of 2 bases from V and 3 bases from J, the junction contained 4 bases not matched to a gene. The germline V gene encodes CDR1 LGHNA and CDR2 YNFKEQ. CDR3 size: 14 residues. The CDR3 region has the DNA TGTGCCAGCAGCCAATTATGGACTAGCTACGAGCAGTACTTC. This translates into CASSQLWTSYEQYF.

The chain carries TRBV7-2 and TRBJ2-4; 7 bases map to TRBD2. The germline CDR1 and CDR2 sequences are SGHTA and FQGNSA. The CDR3 runs 18 residues. Losses at the gene ends were 5 bases for V and 0 bases for J; bases not matched to a gene: 13. The CDR3 DNA reads TGTGCCAGCAGCCCCCGACTAGCTGATCGTCTAGCCAAAAACATTCAGTACTTC. The encoded protein is CASSPRLADRLAKNIQYF.

V and J are TRBV11-3 and TRBJ1-1; D gene uncertain. Germline V gene data show CDR1 as SGHNT and CDR2 as YENEEA. V shed 5 bases and J shed 6 bases, with 10 bases lying between them. CDR3 length equals 12 residues. The CDR3 DNA follows: TGTGCCAGCAGCATTCACAGCCCTGAAGCTTTCTTT. This encodes CASSIHSPEAFF.

This clonotype showed up just a few times. The chain joins TRBV7-7 to TRBJ2-3; D possibly corresponds to TRBD2 (6 bases). V lost 0 bases to trimming and J lost 3 bases, with 16 bases between them. CDR3 size: 17 residues. Germline V CDR1 and CDR2: SSHAT, FNYEAQ (reference sequence). This CDR3 is CASSLALGGRGTDTQYF. CDR3 bases: TGTGCCAGCAGCTTAGCGCTGGGGGGACGAGGAACAGATACGCAGTATTTT.

This clonotype was seen only a few times. This chain connects TRBV5-1 to TRBJ1-1, with D uncertain. Germline loops: CDR1 SGHRS, CDR2 YFSETQ. The germline V and J ends were trimmed by 6 bases and 1 base, with 16 bases remaining between them. This CDR3 is 15 amino acids long. This chain's CDR3 is CASNNQPGRNTEAFF. The CDR3 nucleotides are TGCGCCAGCAACAACCAACCGGGCAGGAACACTGAAGCTTTCTTT.

This clonotype was counted a few times. The chain recombines TRBV24-1 with TRBJ1-5; 8 nucleotides line up with TRBD1. There are 15 residues in the CDR3. Per the germline V gene, CDR1 is KGHDR and CDR2 is SFDVKD. Trimming removed 3 bases from V and 5 bases from J; junction bases left unmatched: 5. The CDR3 protein is CATSDGDRPDQPQHF. CDR3 sequence (DNA): TGTGCCACCAGTGATGGGGACAGGCCGGATCAGCCCCAGCATTTT.

This clonotype was observed a few times. The J gene is TRBJ2-5, the V gene TRBV29-1, with 7 bases matching TRBD2. There are 13 residues in the CDR3. The J segment lost 4 bases and the V segment lost 4 bases, leaving 6 bases of the junction unmatched. The germline gives CDR1 SQVTM, CDR2 ANQGSEA. CDR3 nucleotides: TGCAGCGTTGCACCGATAGCGGGAGAGACCCAGTACTTC. Translating it yields CSVAPIAGETQYF.

The chain uses TRBV4-1 and TRBJ2-1; D perhaps matches TRBD2 (5 bases). The V gene's germline CDR1 is MGHRA and CDR2 YSYEKL. The CDR3 consists of 12 residues. V shed 6 bases and J shed 9 bases, with 12 bases lying between them. The CDR3 DNA reads as TGCGCCAGCAGACAACTAGGACGTGAGCAGTTCTTC. It specifies CASRQLGREQFF.

The chain joins TRBV29-1 to TRBJ1-2, with no clear D. CDR3 length: 13 residues. Trimming removed 3 bases at V and 3 bases at J, with 11 bases between. Germline lookup yields CDR1 SQVTM and CDR2 ANQGSEA. CDR3 amino acids: CSVDRREDYGYTF. The CDR3 DNA reads TGCAGCGTTGATCGAAGGGAAGACTATGGCTACACCTTC. Complete variable domain (other parts from reference TRBV29-1 and TRBJ1-2): SAVISQKPSRDICQRGTSLTIQCQVDSQVTMMFWYRQQPGQSLTLIATANQGSEATYESGFVIDKFPISRPNLTFSTLTVSNMSPEDSSIYLCSVDRREDYGYTFGSGTRLTVV.